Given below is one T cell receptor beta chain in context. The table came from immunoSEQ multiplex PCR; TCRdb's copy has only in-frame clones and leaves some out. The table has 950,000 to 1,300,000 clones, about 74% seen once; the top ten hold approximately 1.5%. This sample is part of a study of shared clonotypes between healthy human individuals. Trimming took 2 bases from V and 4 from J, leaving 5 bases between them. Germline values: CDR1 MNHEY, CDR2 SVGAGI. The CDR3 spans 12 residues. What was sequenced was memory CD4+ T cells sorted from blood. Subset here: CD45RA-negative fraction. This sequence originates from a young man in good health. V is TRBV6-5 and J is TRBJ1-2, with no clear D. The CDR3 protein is CASSYTGYGYTF. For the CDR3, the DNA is TGTGCCAGCAGTTACACCGGCTATGGCTACACCTTC.